This T cell receptor beta chain was identified in a study of CD8+ T cells in alopecia areata. The study's findings and limits: Affected scalp, especially in alopecia totalis/universalis, had a higher clonality than normal scalp did. Scalp clonality, along with expanded CD8+ clones among the top 100, was significantly decreased by tofacitinib.

The treatment denotes: oral pan-JAK inhibitor, 5-10 mg twice daily. Concerning this clone: Its antigen is not known.

cDNA prepared by RNA extraction and subsequent reverse transcription served as the template for sequencing. The table came from immunoSEQ multiplex PCR; TCRdb's copy has only in-frame clones and leaves some out. The repertoire has 150,000 to 200,000 clones, approximately 65% of them found once; the top ten carry approximately 0.9%. V gave up 11 bases and J gave up 1 base, with 2 bases separating them. CDR1 is MNHEY, CDR2 SMNVEV, per germline (reference sequence). The length of the CDR3 is 9 residues. The rearrangement joins TRBV27 to TRBJ2-5; D not resolved. The sequenced sample was CD4+ T cells sorted from blood, obtained at week 4, from a patient treated with tofacitinib. The receptor comes from a human donor with alopecia areata. The CDR3 is CAVQETQYF. For the CDR3, the DNA is TGTGCCGTCCAAGAGACCCAGTACTTC.